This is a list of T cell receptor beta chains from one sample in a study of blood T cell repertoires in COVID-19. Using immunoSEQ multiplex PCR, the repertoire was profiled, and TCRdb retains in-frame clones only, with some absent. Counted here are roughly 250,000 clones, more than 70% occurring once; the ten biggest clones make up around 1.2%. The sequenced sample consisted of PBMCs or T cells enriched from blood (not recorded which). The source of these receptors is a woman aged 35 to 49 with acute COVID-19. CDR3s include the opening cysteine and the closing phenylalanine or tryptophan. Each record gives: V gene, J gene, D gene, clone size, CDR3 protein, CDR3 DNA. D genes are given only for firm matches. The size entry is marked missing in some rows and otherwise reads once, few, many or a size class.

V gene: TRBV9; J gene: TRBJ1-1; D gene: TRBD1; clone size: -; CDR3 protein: CASSVEQGARAFF; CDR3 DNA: TGTGCCAGCAGCGTAGAGCAGGGGGCGCGGGCTTTCTTT
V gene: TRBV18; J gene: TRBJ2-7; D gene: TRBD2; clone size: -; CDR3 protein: CASSPGTSGNYEQYF; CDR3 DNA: TGTGCCAGCTCACCAGGGACTAGCGGGAACTACGAGCAGTACTTC
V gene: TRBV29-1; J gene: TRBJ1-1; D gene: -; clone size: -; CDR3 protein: CSVNMRPNTEAFF; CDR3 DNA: TGCAGCGTGAACATGAGGCCGAACACTGAAGCTTTCTTT
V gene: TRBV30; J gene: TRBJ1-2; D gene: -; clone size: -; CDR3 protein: CAWSNPGGREGYTF; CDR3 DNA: TGTGCCTGGAGTAATCCGGGAGGCAGGGAGGGCTACACCTTC
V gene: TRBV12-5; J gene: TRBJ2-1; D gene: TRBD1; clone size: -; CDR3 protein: CASGLNRDRAYNEQFF; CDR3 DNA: TGTGCTAGTGGTTTGAACCGGGACAGGGCATACAATGAGCAGTTCTTC
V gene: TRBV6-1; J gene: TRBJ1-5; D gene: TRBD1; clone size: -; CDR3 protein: CASSEFGQGGYQPQHF; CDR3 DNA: TGTGCCAGCAGTGAATTCGGACAGGGAGGCTATCAGCCCCAGCATTTT
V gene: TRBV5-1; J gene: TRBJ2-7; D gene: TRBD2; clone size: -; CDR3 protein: CASSLPRSGSYEQYF; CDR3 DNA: TGCGCCAGCAGCTTGCCCAGGAGCGGGAGCTACGAGCAGTACTTC
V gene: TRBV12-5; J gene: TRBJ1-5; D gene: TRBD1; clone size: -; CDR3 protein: CASGLGGTGRNQPQHF; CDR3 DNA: TGTGCTAGTGGTTTGGGCGGGACAGGGCGAAATCAGCCCCAGCATTTT
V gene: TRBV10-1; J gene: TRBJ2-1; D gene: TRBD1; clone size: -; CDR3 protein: CASSEGQGSYNEQFF; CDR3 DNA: TGCGCCAGCAGTGAGGGACAGGGGTCCTACAATGAGCAGTTCTTC
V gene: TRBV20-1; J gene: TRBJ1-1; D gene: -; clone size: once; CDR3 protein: CSAPGQLEAFF; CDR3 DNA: TGCAGTGCGCCGGGACAACTTGAAGCTTTCTTT
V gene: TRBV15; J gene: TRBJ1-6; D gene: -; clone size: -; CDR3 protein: CATSRSDMVGNSPLHF; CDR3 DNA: TGTGCCACCAGCAGATCGGACATGGTGGGCAATTCACCCCTCCACTTT
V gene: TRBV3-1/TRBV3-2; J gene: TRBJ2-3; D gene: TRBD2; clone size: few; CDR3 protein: CASSQDHRWGLAGATDTQYF; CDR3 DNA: TGTGCCAGCAGCCAAGATCACAGGTGGGGACTAGCGGGAGCCACAGATACGCAGTATTTT
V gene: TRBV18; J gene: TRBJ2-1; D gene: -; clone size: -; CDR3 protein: CASSSGSSSYNEQFF; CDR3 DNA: TGTGCCAGCTCCTCCGGGAGTTCCTCCTACAATGAGCAGTTCTTC
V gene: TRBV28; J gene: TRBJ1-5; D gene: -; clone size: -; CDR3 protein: CASTGYQPQHF; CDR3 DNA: TGTGCCAGCACCGGGTATCAGCCCCAGCATTTT
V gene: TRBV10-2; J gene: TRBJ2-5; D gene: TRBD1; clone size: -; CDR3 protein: CASRGDRGIEETQYF; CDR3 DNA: TGCGCCAGCAGAGGCGACAGGGGGATAGAAGAGACCCAGTACTTC
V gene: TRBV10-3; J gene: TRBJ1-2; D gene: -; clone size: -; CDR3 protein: CAISESYSLDGYTF; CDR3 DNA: TGTGCCATCAGTGAGTCGTATAGTTTAGATGGCTACACCTTC
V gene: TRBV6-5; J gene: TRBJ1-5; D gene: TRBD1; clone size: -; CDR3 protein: CAGSYAGGNQPQHF; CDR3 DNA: TGTGCCGGGTCTTACGCAGGGGGGAATCAGCCCCAGCATTTT
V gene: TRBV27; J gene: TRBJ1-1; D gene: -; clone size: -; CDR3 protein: CASSFSQISTEAFF; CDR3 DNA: TGTGCCAGCAGTTTTAGCCAGATCTCCACTGAAGCTTTCTTT
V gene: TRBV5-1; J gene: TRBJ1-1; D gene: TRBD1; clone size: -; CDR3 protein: CASSLFQQGAVGTEAFF; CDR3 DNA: TGCGCCAGCAGCTTGTTTCAACAGGGGGCGGTCGGCACTGAAGCTTTCTTT
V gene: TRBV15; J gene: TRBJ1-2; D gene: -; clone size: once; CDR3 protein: CATSREASNYGYTF; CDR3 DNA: TGTGCCACCAGCAGAGAGGCCTCTAACTATGGCTACACCTTC
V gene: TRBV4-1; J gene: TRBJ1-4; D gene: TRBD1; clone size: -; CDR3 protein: CASSQVGGTENEKLFF; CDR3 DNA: TGCGCCAGCAGCCAAGTAGGTGGGACAGAGAATGAAAAACTGTTTTTT
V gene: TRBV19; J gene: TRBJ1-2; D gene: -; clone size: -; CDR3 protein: CASRVDGGRRGYTF; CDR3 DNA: TGTGCCAGTAGGGTGGACGGAGGGCGACGTGGCTACACCTTC
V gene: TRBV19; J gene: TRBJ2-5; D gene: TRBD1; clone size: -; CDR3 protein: CASSDRAQGIQETQYF; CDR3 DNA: TGTGCCAGTAGTGACAGGGCCCAAGGAATCCAAGAGACCCAGTACTTC
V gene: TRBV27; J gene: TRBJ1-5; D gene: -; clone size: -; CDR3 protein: CASSDRDSNQPQHF; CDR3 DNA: TGTGCCAGCAGTGACAGAGATAGCAATCAGCCCCAGCATTTT
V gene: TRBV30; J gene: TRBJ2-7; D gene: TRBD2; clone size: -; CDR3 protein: CAGGSTEQYF; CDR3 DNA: TGTGCGGGAGGGTCGACAGAGCAGTACTTC
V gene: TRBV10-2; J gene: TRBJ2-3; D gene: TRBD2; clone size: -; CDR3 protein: CASRTRLAGGPTDTQYF; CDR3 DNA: TGCGCCAGCAGAACCAGACTAGCGGGAGGGCCCACAGATACGCAGTATTTT
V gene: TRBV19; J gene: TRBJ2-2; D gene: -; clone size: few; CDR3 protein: CASSSSSGELFF; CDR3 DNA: TGTGCCAGTAGTTCGAGCTCCGGGGAGCTGTTTTTT
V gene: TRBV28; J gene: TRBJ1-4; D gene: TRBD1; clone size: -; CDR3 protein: CASSLPPGTGDEKLFF; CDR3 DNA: TGTGCCAGCAGTCTACCTCCCGGGACAGGGGATGAAAAACTGTTTTTT
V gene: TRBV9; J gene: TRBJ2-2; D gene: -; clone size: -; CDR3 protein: CASSVRPLAKTNTGELFF; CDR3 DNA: TGTGCCAGCAGCGTACGGCCCTTAGCGAAAACGAACACCGGGGAGCTGTTTTTT
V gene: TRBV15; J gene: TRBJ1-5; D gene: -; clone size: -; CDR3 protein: CATSRAAGNQPQHF; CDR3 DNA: TGTGCCACCAGCAGAGCTGCAGGAAATCAGCCCCAGCATTTT
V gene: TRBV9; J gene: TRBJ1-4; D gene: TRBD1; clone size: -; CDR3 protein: CASSAGPTGVDEKLFF; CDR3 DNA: TGTGCCAGCAGCGCGGGACCGACAGGGGTAGATGAAAAACTGTTTTTT
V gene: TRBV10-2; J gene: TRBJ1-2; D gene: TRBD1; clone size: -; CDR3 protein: CASSTGQGGGYTF; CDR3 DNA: TGCGCCAGCAGTACCGGACAGGGGGGTGGCTACACCTTC
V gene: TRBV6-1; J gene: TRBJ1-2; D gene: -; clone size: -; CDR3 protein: CASSEAQGTYGYTF; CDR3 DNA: TGTGCCAGCAGTGAAGCACAGGGTACCTATGGCTACACCTTC
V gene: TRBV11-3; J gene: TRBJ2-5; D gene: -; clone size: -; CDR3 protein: CASSLGLEVSETQYF; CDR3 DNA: TGTGCCAGCAGCTTAGGGCTTGAGGTTTCGGAGACCCAGTACTTC
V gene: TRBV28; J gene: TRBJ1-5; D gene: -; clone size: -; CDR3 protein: CASSFDVSTHQPQHF; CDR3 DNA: TGTGCCAGCAGTTTTGACGTTTCGACTCATCAGCCCCAGCATTTT
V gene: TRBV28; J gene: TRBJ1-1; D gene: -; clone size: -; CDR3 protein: CASSGRQENTEAFF; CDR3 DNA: TGTGCCAGCAGTGGAAGACAGGAGAACACTGAAGCTTTCTTT
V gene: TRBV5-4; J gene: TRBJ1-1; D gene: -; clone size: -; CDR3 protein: CASSSPRGGNTEAFF; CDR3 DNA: TGTGCCAGCAGCTCCCCGAGGGGGGGGAACACTGAAGCTTTCTTT
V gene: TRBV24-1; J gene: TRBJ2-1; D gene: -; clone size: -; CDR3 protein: CATSAPAGGPNEQFF; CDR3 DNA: TGTGCCACCAGTGCTCCGGCAGGGGGGCCCAATGAGCAGTTCTTC
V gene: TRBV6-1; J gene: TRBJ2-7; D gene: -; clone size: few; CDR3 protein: CASSEGGREQYF; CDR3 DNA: TGTGCCAGCAGTGAAGGCGGGCGCGAGCAGTACTTC
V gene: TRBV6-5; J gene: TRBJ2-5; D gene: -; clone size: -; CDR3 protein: CASSYIGETQYF; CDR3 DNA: TGTGCCAGCAGTTACATCGGAGAGACCCAGTACTTC
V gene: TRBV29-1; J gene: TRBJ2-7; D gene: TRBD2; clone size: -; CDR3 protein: CSAPIPVAGLPYEQYF; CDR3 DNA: TGCAGCGCCCCAATCCCCGTAGCGGGCCTCCCCTACGAGCAGTACTTC
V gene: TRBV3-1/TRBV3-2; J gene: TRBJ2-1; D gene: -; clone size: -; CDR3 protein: CASSQILAPYNEQFF; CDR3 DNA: TGTGCCAGCAGCCAAATACTAGCCCCCTACAATGAGCAGTTCTTC